This TCR beta chain was identified during a study of blood T cells in healthy people across ages. This clonotype was recorded a few times. A second PCR of 7 to 11 cycles used a sample-barcoded 5' primer and a J-beta primer mix. The authors tagged each cDNA molecule using a template-switch adaptor with 12 random nucleotides. One entry per CDR3 protein results from TCRdb running MiXCR on the 5' RACE reads. Among just over 800,000 distinct CDR3 sequences, around two thirds were seen once, and the ten largest hold 28%. Ranging in age from roughly 6 to 90, the donors were healthy Caucasian individuals from Russia. CDR1 DFQATT and CDR2 SNEGSKA come from the germline V gene (reference sequence). V lost 0 bases to trimming and J lost 5 bases, with 2 bases between them. This CDR3 region has 11 residues.

The origin of this receptor is a man aged 25-45 years in good health. The J gene is TRBJ2-1, the V gene TRBV20-1; D is uncertain. Sample: blood. CDR3 protein: CSAREDNEQFF. The CDR3 DNA reads TGCAGTGCTAGAGAAGACAATGAGCAGTTCTTC.